This is a list of T cell receptor beta chains from one sample in a study of molecular identifiers for immune sequencing clone quantification. One entry per CDR3 protein, called by TCRdb with MiXCR from the PCR reads. The sample has over 550,000 distinct CDR3 sequences, around 25% seen once. Sequencing was done on a sample of naive CD8+ T cells from blood, with Jurkat cell RNA spiked in. These receptors all come from a human donor in good health. Some libraries in this study had Jurkat cell RNA spiked in. CDR3s include the opening cysteine and the closing phenylalanine or tryptophan. The D gene is left open where the match is weak. For some rows the clone size is stated as once, few or many, or as a class when expanded; others skip it.

j_gene	d_gene	v_gene	abundance	len	CDR3aa	CDR3nt
TRBJ2-7	.	TRBV2	many	14	CASSGTPTFYEQYF	TGTGCCAGCAGCGGGACGCCGACCTTTTACGAGCAGTACTTC
TRBJ2-1	TRBD2	TRBV19	.	14	CASSIVAGNNEQFF	TGTGCCAGTAGTATAGTAGCGGGGAACAATGAGCAGTTCTTC
TRBJ2-1	.	TRBV20-1	.	15	CSARVGGTQGNEQFF	TGCAGTGCTAGAGTTGGGGGTACACAAGGGAATGAGCAGTTCTTC
TRBJ1-5	.	TRBV29-1	many	13	CSVKQGWGQPQHF	TGCAGCGTTAAACAGGGATGGGGTCAGCCCCAGCATTTT
TRBJ2-5	TRBD1	TRBV30	few	12	CAGDRDQETQYF	TGTGCCGGGGACAGGGACCAAGAGACCCAGTACTTC
TRBJ2-2	.	TRBV20-1	.	15	CSARGLNTNTGELFF	TGCAGTGCTAGAGGACTGAATACGAACACCGGGGAGCTGTTTTTT
TRBJ2-5	.	TRBV7-9	few	14	CASSFPEYQETQYF	TGTGCCAGCAGCTTCCCGGAGTACCAAGAGACCCAGTACTTC
TRBJ2-7	TRBD2	TRBV12-3/TRBV12-4	few	12	CASSWLGGEQYF	TGTGCCAGCAGTTGGTTGGGGGGGGAGCAGTACTTC
TRBJ1-1	TRBD1	TRBV12-3/TRBV12-4	many	14	CASRQGQGHTEAFF	TGTGCCAGCAGACAGGGACAGGGGCACACTGAAGCTTTCTTT
TRBJ2-3	.	TRBV4-3	.	16	CASSQDRFSAGDTQYF	TGCGCCAGCAGCCAAGATCGCTTTTCCGCCGGCGATACGCAGTATTTT
TRBJ1-4	.	TRBV7-9	many	13	CASSLKDGEKLFF	TGTGCCAGCAGCTTAAAAGACGGTGAAAAACTGTTTTTT